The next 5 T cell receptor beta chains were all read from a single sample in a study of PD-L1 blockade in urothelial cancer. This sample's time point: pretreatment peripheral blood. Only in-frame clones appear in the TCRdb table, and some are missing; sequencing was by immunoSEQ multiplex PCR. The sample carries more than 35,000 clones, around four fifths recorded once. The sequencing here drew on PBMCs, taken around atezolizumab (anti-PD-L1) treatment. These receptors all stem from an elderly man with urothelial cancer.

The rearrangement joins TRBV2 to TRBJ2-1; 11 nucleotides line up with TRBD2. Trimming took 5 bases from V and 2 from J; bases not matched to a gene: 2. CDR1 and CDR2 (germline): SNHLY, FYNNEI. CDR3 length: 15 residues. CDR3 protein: CASSWGLAAYNEQFF. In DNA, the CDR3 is TGTGCCAGCAGTTGGGGACTAGCGGCCTACAATGAGCAGTTCTTC.

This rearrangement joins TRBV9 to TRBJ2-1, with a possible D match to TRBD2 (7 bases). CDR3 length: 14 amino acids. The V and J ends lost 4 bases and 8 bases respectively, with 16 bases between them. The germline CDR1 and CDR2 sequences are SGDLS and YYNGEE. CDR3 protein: CASSLGGLWDEQFF. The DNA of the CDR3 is TGTGCCAGCAGCTTAGGGGGACTATGGGATGAGCAGTTCTTC.

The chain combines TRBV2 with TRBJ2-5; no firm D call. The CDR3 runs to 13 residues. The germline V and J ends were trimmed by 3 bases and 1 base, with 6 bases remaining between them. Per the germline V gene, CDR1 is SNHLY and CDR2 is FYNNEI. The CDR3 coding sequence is TGTGCCAGCAGTGAGAACAGCCAAGAGACCCAGTACTTC. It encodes CASSENSQETQYF.

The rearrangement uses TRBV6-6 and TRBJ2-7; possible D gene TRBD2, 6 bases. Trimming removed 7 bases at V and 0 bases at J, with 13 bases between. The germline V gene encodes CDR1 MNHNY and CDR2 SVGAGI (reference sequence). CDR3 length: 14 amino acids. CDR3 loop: CASTEGLNSYEQYF. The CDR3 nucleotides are TGTGCCAGCACGGAGGGACTGAACTCCTACGAGCAGTACTTC.

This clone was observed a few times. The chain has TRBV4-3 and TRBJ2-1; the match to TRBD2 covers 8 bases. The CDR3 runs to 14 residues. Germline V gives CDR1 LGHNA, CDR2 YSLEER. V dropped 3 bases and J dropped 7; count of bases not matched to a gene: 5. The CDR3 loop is CASSQTLAGNEQFF. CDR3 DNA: TGCGCCAGCAGCCAGACCCTAGCGGGTAATGAGCAGTTCTTC.